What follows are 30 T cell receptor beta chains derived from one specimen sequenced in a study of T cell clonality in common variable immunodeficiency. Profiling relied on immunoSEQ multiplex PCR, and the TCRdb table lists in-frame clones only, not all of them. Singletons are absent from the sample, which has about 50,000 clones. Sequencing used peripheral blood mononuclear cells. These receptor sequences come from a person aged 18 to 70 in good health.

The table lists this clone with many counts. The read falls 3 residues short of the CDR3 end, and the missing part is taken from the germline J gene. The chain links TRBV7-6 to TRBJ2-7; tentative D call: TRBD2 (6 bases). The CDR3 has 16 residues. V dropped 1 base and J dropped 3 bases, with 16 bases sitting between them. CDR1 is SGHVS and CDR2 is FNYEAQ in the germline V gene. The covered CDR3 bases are TGTGCCAGCAGCTTAGGGGCCGCTAGCGTTCTCTACGAG. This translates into CASSLGAASVLYE. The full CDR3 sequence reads CASSLGAASVLYEQYF.

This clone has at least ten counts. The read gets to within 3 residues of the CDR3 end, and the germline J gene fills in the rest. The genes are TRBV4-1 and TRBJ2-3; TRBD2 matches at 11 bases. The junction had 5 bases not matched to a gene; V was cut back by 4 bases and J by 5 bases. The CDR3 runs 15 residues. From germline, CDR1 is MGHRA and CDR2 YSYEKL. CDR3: CASSLSGGEVDTQYF. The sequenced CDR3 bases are TGCGCCAGCAGCCTTAGCGGGGGGGAGGTAGATACG.

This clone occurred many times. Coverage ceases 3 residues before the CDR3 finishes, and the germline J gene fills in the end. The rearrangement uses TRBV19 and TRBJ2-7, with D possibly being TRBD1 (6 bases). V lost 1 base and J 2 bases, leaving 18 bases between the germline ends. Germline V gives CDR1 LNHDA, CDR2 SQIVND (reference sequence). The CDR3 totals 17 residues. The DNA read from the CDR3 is TGTGCCAGTAGTATAGTTTGGATTCCTGGACAGCCCTACGAG. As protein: CASSIVWIPGQPYE. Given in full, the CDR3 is CASSIVWIPGQPYEQYF. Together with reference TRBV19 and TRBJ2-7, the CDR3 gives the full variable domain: DGGITQSPKYLFRKEGQNVTLSCEQNLNHDAMYWYRQDPGQGLRLIYYSQIVNDFQKGDIAEGYSVSREKKESFPLTVTSAQKNPTAFYLCASSIVWIPGQPYEQYFGPGTRLTVT.

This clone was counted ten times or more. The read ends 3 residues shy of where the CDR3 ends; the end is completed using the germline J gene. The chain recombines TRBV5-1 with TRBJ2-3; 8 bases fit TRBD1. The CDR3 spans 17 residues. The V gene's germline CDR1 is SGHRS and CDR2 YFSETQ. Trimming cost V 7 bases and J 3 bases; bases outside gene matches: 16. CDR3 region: CASVWDAGGSVTDTQYF. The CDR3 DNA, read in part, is TGCGCCAGCGTATGGGACGCAGGGGGCTCCGTTACAGATACG. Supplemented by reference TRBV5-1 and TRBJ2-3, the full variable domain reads KAGVTQTPRYLIKTRGQQVTLSCSPISGHRSVSWYQQTPGQGLQFLFEYFSETQRNKGNFPGRFSGRQFSNSRSEMNVSTLELGDSALYLCASVWDAGGSVTDTQYFGPGTRLTVL.

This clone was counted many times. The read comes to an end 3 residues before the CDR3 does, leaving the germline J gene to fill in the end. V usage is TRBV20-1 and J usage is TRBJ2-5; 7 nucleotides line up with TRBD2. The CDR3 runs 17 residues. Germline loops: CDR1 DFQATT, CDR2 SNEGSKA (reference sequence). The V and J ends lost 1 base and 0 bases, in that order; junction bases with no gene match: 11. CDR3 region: CSARAEIRTSDQETQYF. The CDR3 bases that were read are TGCAGTGCTAGAGCGGAGATAAGAACTAGCGACCAAGAGACC.

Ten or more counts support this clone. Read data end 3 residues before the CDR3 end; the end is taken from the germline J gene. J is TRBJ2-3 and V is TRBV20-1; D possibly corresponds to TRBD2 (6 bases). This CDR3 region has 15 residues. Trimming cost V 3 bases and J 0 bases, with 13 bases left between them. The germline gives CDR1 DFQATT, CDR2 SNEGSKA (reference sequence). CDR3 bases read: TGCAGTGCTAGCCATCCTAGCGACAGCACAGATACG. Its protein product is CSASHPSDSTDT. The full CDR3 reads CSASHPSDSTDTQYF.

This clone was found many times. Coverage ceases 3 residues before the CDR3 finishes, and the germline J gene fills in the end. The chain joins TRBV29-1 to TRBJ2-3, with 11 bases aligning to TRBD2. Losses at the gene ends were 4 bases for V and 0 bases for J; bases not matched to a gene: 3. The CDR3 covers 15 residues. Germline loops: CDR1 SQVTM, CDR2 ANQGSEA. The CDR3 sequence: CSVAGTSGSTDTQYF. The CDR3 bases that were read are TGCAGCGTTGCCGGGACTAGCGGTAGCACAGATACG.

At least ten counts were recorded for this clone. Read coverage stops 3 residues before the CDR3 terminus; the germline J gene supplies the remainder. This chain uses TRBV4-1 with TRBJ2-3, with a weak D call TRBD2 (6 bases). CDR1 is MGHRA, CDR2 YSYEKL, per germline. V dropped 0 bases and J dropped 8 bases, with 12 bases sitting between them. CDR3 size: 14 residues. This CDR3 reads CASSQEAGRVTQYF. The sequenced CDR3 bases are TGCGCCAGCAGCCAAGAGGCGGGGCGGGTTACG.

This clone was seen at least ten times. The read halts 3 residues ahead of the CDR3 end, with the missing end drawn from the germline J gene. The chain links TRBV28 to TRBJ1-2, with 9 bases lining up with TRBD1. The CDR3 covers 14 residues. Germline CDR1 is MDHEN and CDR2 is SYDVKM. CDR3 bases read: TGTGCCAGCAGTTTATCTACAGGGGGCAGAGGC. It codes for CASSLSTGGRG. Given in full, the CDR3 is CASSLSTGGRGYTF.

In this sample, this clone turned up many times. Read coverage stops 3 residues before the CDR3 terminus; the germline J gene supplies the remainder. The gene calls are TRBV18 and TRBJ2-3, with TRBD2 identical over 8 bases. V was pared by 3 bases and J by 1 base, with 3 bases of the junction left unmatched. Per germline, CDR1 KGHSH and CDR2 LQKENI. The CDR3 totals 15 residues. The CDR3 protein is CASSPPGLGTDTQYF. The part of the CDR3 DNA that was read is TGTGCCAGCTCACCCCCGGGACTAGGCACAGATACG. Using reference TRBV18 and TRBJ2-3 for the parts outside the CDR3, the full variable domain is NAGVMQNPRHLVRRRGQEARLRCSPMKGHSHVYWYRQLPEEGLKFMVYLQKENIIDESGMPKERFSAEFPKEGPSILRIQQVVRGDSAAYFCASSPPGLGTDTQYFGPGTRLTVL.

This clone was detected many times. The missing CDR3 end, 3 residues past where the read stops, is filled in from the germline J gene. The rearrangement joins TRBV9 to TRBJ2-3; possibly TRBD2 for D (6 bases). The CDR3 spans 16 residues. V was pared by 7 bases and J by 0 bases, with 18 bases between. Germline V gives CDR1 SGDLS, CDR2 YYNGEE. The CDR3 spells CASRPFGTFSTDTQYF. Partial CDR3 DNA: TGTGCCAGCCGCCCTTTCGGGACTTTCAGCACAGATACG. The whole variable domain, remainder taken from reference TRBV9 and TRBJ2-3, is DSGVTQTPKHLITATGQRVTLRCSPRSGDLSVYWYQQSLDQGLQFLIQYYNGEERAKGNILERFSAQQFPDLHSELNLSSLELGDSALYFCASRPFGTFSTDTQYFGPGTRLTVL.

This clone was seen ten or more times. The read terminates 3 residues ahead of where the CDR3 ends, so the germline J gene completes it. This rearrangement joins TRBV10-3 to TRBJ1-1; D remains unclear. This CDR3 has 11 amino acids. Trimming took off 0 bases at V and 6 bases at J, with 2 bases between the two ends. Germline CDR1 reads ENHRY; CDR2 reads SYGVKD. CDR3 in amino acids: CAISESAEAFF. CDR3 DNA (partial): TGTGCCATCAGTGAGTCCGCTGAA.

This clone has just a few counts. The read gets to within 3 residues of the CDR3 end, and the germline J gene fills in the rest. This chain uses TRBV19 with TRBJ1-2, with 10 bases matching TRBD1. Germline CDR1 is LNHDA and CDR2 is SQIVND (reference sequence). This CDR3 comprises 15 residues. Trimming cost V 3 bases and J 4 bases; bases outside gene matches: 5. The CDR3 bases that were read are TGTGCCAGTAGTATTATGGGACAGGGGAGCTATGGC. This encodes CASSIMGQGSYG. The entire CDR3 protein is CASSIMGQGSYGYTF.

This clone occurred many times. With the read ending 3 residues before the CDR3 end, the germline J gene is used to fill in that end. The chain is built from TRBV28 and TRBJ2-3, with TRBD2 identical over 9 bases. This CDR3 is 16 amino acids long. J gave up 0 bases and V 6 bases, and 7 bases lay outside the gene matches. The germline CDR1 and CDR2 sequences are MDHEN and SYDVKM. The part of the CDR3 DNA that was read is TGTGCCAGCAGCCTACAAGCGGGAGGTAGCACAGATACG. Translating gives CASSLQAGGSTDT. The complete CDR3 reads CASSLQAGGSTDTQYF.

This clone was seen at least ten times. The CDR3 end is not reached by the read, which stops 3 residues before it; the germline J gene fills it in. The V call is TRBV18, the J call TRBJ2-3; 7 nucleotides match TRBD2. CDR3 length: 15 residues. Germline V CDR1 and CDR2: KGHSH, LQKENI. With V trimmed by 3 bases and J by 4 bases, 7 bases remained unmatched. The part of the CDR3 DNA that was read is TGTGCCAGCTCACCCGGGCCTCGGGGGGCAGATACG. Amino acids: CASSPGPRGADT. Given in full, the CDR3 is CASSPGPRGADTQYF.

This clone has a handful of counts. The part of the CDR3 DNA that was read is TGTGCCAGCAGTGAATGGGAACGGGGAAAA. Protein product: CASSEWERGK. The complete CDR3 sequence is CASSEWERGKLFF. V is TRBV2 and J is TRBJ1-4; D call uncertain. The sequence runs out 3 residues before the end of the CDR3; the remainder is reconstructed from the germline J gene. With 2 bases removed from V and 10 bases from J, the gap between germline ends came to 11 bases. The germline gives CDR1 SNHLY, CDR2 FYNNEI. CDR3 length: 13 amino acids. Complete variable domain (other parts from reference TRBV2 and TRBJ1-4): EPEVTQTPSHQVTQMGQEVILRCVPISNHLYFYWYRQILGQKVEFLVSFYNNEISEKSEIFDDQFSVERPDGSNFTLKIRSTKLEDSAMYFCASSEWERGKLFFGSGTQLSVL.

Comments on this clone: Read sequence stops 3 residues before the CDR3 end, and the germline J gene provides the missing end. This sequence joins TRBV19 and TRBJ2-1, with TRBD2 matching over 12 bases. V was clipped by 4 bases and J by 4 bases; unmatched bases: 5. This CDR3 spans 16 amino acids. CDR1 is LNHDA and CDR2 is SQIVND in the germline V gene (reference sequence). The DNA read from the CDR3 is TGTGCCAGTAGTAAGACTAGCGGGAGAGGGTACAATGAG. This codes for CASSKTSGRGYNE. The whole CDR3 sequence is CASSKTSGRGYNEQFF.

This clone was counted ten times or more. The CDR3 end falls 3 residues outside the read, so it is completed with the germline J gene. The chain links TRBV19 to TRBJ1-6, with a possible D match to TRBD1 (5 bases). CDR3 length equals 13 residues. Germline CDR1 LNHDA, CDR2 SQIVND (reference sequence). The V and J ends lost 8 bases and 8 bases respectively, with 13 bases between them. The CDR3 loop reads CASSDILDSPLHF. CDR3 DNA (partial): TGTGCCAGTTCGGACATTCTGGATTCACCC.

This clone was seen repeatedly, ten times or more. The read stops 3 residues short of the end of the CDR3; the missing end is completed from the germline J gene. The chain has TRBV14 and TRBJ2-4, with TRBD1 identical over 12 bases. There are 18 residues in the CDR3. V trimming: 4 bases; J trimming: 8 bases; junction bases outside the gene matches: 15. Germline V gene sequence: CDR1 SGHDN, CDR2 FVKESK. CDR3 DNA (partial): TGTGCCAGCAGCCGAAGAATGGGACAGGGGGCAGGTGGAGACATT. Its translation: CASSRRMGQGAGGDI. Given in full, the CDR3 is CASSRRMGQGAGGDIQYF.

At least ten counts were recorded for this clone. The CDR3 DNA, read in part, is TGCAGTGCTAGAGATAAGGGGTCGAGCTCCTACGAG. It encodes CSARDKGSSSYE. Given in full, the CDR3 is CSARDKGSSSYEQYF. The chain has TRBV20-1 and TRBJ2-7; possibly TRBD1 for D (5 bases). The read terminates 3 residues ahead of where the CDR3 ends, so the germline J gene completes it. With 0 bases removed from V and 0 bases from J, the gap between germline ends came to 12 bases. The CDR3 is 15 residues long. From germline, CDR1 is DFQATT and CDR2 SNEGSKA (reference sequence).

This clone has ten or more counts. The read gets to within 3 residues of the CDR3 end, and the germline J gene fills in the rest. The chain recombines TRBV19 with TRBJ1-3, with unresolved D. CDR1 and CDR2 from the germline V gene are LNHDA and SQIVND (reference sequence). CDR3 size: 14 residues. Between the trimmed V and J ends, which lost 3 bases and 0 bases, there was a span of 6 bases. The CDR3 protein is CASSIAGSGNTIYF. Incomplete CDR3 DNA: TGTGCCAGTAGTATCGCCGGCTCTGGAAACACC.

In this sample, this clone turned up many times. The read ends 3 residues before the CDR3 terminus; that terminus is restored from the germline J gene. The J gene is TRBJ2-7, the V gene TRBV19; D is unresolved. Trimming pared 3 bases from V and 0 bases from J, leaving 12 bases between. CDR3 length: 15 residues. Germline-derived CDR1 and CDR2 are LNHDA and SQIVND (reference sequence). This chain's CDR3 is CASSIPGKNSYEQYF. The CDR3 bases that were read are TGTGCCAGTAGTATCCCCGGTAAAAACTCCTACGAG.

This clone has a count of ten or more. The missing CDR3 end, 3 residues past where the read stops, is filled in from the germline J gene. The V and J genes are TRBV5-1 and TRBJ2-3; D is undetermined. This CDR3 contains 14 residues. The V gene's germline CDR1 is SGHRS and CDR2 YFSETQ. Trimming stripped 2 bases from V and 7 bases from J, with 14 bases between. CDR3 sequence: CASSLRTKDYTQYF. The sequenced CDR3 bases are TGCGCCAGCAGCTTAAGAACTAAGGATTATACG.

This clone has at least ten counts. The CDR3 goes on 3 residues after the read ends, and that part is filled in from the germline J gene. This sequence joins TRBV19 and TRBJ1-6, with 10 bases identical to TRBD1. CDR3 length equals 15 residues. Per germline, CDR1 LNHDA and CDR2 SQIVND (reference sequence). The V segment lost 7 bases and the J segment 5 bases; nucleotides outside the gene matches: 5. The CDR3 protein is CASTRDRGNNSPLHF. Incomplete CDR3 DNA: TGTGCCAGTACCAGGGACAGGGGAAATAATTCACCC.

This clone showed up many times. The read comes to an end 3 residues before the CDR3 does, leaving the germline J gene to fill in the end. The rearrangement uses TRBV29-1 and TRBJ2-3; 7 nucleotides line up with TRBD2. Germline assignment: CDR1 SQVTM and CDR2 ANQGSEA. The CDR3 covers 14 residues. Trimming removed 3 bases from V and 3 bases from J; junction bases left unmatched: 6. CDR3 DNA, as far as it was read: TGCAGCGTTGACGCGGGAGAGGTGACAGATACG. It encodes CSVDAGEVTDT. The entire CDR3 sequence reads CSVDAGEVTDTQYF.

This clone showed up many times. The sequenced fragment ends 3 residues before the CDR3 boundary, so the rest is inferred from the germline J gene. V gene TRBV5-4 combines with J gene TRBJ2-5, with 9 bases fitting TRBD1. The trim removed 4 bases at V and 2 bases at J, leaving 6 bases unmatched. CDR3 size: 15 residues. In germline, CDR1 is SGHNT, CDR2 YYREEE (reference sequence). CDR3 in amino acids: CASSREGTGQETQYF. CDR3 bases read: TGTGCCAGCAGCAGGGAAGGGACAGGGCAAGAGACC.

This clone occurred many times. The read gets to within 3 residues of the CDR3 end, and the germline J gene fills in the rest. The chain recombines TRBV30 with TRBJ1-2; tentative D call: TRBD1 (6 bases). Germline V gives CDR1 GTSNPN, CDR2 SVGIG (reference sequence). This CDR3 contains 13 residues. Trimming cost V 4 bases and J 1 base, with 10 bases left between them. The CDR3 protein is CAWIRDNNYGYTF. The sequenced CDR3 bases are TGTGCCTGGATTCGGGACAATAACTATGGC.

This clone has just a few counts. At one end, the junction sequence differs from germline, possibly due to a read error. The covered CDR3 bases are TGTGCCAGTAGTATGTGGAGGGCCAAGAGCACAGCTACG. It codes for CASSMWRAKSTAT. The entire CDR3 reads CASSMWRAKSTATQYF. The rearrangement links TRBV19 to TRBJ2-3; tentatively, D is TRBD2 (6 bases). The read ends 3 residues before the CDR3 terminus; that terminus is restored from the germline J gene. This CDR3 region has 16 residues. Germline CDR1 and CDR2: LNHDA and SQIVND (reference sequence).

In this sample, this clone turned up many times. The sequenced part of the CDR3 DNA is TGTGCCAGCTCACCGGTTGGGACAGGGGCCTACGAG. This translates into CASSPVGTGAYE. The complete CDR3 sequence is CASSPVGTGAYEQYF. The gene calls are TRBV18 and TRBJ2-7; 10 nucleotides match TRBD1. The read ends 3 residues shy of where the CDR3 ends; the end is completed using the germline J gene. With V trimmed by 3 bases and J by 2 bases, 4 bases remained unmatched. CDR1 and CDR2 from the germline V gene are KGHSH and LQKENI. The CDR3 is made up of 15 amino acids.

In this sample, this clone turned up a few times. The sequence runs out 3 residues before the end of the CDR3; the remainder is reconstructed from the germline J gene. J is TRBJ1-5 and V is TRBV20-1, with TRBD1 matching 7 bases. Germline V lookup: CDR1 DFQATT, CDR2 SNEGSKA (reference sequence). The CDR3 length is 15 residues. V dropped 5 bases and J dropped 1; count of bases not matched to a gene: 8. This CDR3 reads CSAGTRGRSNQPQHF. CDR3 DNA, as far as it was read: TGCAGTGCTGGAACCAGGGGGAGAAGCAATCAGCCC.